The 16 T cell receptor beta chains below all came from one sample that was sequenced in a study of T cell clonotyping in hematopoietic cell transplantation. The method was immunoSEQ multiplex PCR; TCRdb's version includes in-frame clones alone and lacks a portion of them. The sample shows more than 7,500 clones, nearly 80% of them seen only once. Here the sequenced sample was peripheral blood mononuclear cells, taken 180 days after allogeneic stem cell transplant. The receptor set was obtained from a female patient aged 50 to 60 who had an allogeneic stem cell transplant from a related donor, so the T cells may come from the graft donor. Some clones in this sample may be carry-over from other donors' samples.

The rearrangement links TRBV7-2 to TRBJ1-3; D call uncertain. Germline CDR1 is SGHTA and CDR2 is FQGNSA. V lost 2 bases and J lost 1, with 9 bases in between. The CDR3 extends over 15 amino acids. The CDR3 region has the DNA TGTGCCAGCAGCTTACGGGAGGGTTCTGGAAACACCATATATTTT. Protein sequence: CASSLREGSGNTIYF.

The chain employs TRBV9 and TRBJ1-1, with TRBD1 matching over 7 bases. The V gene end was trimmed by 4 bases and the J gene end by 1 base; junction bases not matched to a gene: 7. The CDR3 totals 15 residues. Germline CDR1 is SGDLS and CDR2 is YYNGEE. CDR3 sequence: CASSPRTGSNTEAFF. CDR3 DNA sequence: TGTGCCAGCAGCCCACGGACAGGTTCGAACACTGAAGCTTTCTTT.

Only a few counts were recorded for this clone. The V gene is TRBV7-2, the J gene TRBJ1-2; D perhaps matches TRBD1 (6 bases). The V gene lost 1 base and the J gene lost 8 bases, with 17 bases spanning the gap. The CDR3 is made up of 15 amino acids. The germline V gene has CDR1 SGHTA and CDR2 FQGNSA. The CDR3 bases are TGTGCCAGCAGCTTAGATGGAGGGGGGCTTGAAGGCTACACCTTC. Residues: CASSLDGGGLEGYTF.

This chain uses TRBV7-8 with TRBJ1-6; D possibly corresponds to TRBD1 (5 bases). Trimming cost V 1 base and J 5 bases, with 21 bases left between them. This CDR3 spans 19 amino acids. Germline CDR1 SGHVS, CDR2 FQNEAQ. The CDR3 region is CASSLDGGTGQKNNSPLHF. The DNA for the CDR3 is TGTGCCAGCAGCTTAGACGGGGGGACCGGCCAAAAAAATAATTCACCCCTCCACTTT.

This clone is large within its sample. The CDR3 here is CASSPGDNSPLHF. The CDR3 DNA is TGTGCCAGCAGCCCGGGGGATAATTCACCCCTCCACTTT. The J gene is TRBJ1-6, the V gene TRBV9; weak D call: TRBD1 (5 bases). CDR1 is SGDLS, CDR2 YYNGEE, per germline. V was shortened by 4 bases and J by 5 bases, with 7 bases between the two germline ends. This CDR3 is built from 13 residues.

V usage is TRBV4-3 and J usage is TRBJ1-1, with a tentative D call TRBD1 (5 bases). Trimming left V 1 base short and J 6 bases short, with 15 bases between. CDR1 and CDR2 (germline): LGHNA, YSLEER. The CDR3 is 15 residues long. CDR3 nucleotides: TGCGCCAGCAGCCAAGGGCTACAGGATAGGCCTGAAGCTTTCTTT. Protein: CASSQGLQDRPEAFF.

This chain connects TRBV9 to TRBJ1-3, with a tentative D call TRBD1 (5 bases). CDR1 is SGDLS and CDR2 is YYNGEE in the germline V gene. This CDR3 spans 14 amino acids. Trimming shortened V by 4 bases and J by 2 bases, and 10 bases separated the two germline ends. As DNA, the CDR3 is TGTGCCAGCAGCCCGGGGGGGACTGGAAACACCATATATTTT. It is translated as CASSPGGTGNTIYF. The full variable domain, rest sourced from reference TRBV9 and TRBJ1-3, is DSGVTQTPKHLITATGQRVTLRCSPRSGDLSVYWYQQSLDQGLQFLIQYYNGEERAKGNILERFSAQQFPDLHSELNLSSLELGDSALYFCASSPGGTGNTIYFGEGSWLTVV.

The V call is TRBV5-1, the J call TRBJ2-7; D not resolved. Germline V lookup: CDR1 SGHRS, CDR2 YFSETQ. The CDR3 is made up of 15 amino acids. V was shortened by 3 bases and J by 6 bases, with 19 bases between the two germline ends. CDR3 sequence (DNA): TGCGCCAGCAGCTCGATCCCCGCCGGGTCGTCCGAGCAGTACTTC. It yields the protein CASSSIPAGSSEQYF.

The chain joins TRBV19 to TRBJ2-1; no firm D call. Germline lookup yields CDR1 LNHDA and CDR2 SQIVND (reference sequence). V was cut by 3 bases and J by 5 bases, with 5 bases left in between. This CDR3 region has 12 residues. The CDR3 region has the DNA TGTGCCAGTAGTATTCAGAACAATGAGCAGTTCTTC. This encodes CASSIQNNEQFF.

The rearrangement links TRBV6-5 to TRBJ2-7, with D hard to call. The CDR3 loop spans 14 amino acids. V was clipped by 0 bases and J by 3 bases, with 9 bases between them. Germline-derived CDR1 and CDR2 are MNHEY and SVGAGI. CDR3 residues: CASSYSYGGYEQYF. CDR3 nucleotides: TGTGCCAGCAGTTACTCTTATGGCGGCTACGAGCAGTACTTC.

The chain is built from TRBV27 and TRBJ1-1; maybe TRBD1 (6 bases). The CDR3 sequence is 15 residues long. From germline, CDR1 is MNHEY and CDR2 SMNVEV (reference sequence). V lost 7 bases to trimming and J lost 4 bases, with 19 bases between them. As DNA, the CDR3 is TGTGCCAGCACGCGAGGCAGGGGTTTTGGCACTGAAGCTTTCTTT. Amino acid sequence: CASTRGRGFGTEAFF.

The V call is TRBV27, the J call TRBJ2-3; D remains unclear. V lost 5 bases to trimming and J lost 1 base, with 16 bases between them. This CDR3 comprises 16 residues. Germline CDR1 reads MNHEY; CDR2 reads SMNVEV (reference sequence). The CDR3 region has the DNA TGTGCCAGCAGTCTGACACCGTTCTTTGGCACAGATACGCAGTATTTT. Translated, it gives CASSLTPFFGTDTQYF.

The chain combines TRBV27 with TRBJ2-7; D is possibly TRBD1 (5 bases). Trimming left V 3 bases short and J 5 bases short, with 11 bases between. CDR3 length equals 13 residues. Germline V gene sequence: CDR1 MNHEY, CDR2 SMNVEV (reference sequence). For the CDR3, the DNA is TGTGCCAGCAGTTTTCCTGGGGCAAACGAGCAGTACTTC. Translated, it gives CASSFPGANEQYF.

Only a few counts were recorded for this clone. V usage is TRBV14 and J usage is TRBJ1-6, with D uncertain. Trimming pared 0 bases from V and 4 bases from J, leaving 4 bases between. Germline-derived CDR1 and CDR2 are SGHDN and FVKESK. This CDR3 is 14 amino acids long. CDR3 in amino acids: CASSQDLYNSPLHF. The DNA for the CDR3 is TGTGCCAGCAGCCAAGACTTGTATAATTCACCCCTCCACTTT.

The chain combines TRBV7-6 with TRBJ2-7, with 11 bases matching TRBD2. CDR3 length equals 16 residues. Trimming removed 1 base from V and 3 bases from J; junction bases left unmatched: 5. Germline CDR1 is SGHVS and CDR2 is FNYEAQ. CDR3 coding DNA: TGTGCCAGCAGCTTAGGGGCTAGCGGGGGGCACTACGAGCAGTACTTC. The encoded protein is CASSLGASGGHYEQYF.

This clone was recorded once. The gene calls are TRBV7-2 and TRBJ1-1, with a possible D match to TRBD1 (5 bases). Trimming cost V 3 bases and J 8 bases, with 13 bases left between them. The CDR3 consists of 13 residues. From germline, CDR1 is SGHTA and CDR2 FQGNSA. The CDR3 protein is CASSLLGAAEAFF. The CDR3 bases are TGTGCCAGCAGCTTGTTAGGGGCGGCGGAAGCTTTCTTT.